This T cell receptor (beta chain) was sequenced in a study of identifying expanded T cells in peripheral blood. General study results and limits: Clone count variance between approximately two-week samples rose with total template count.

Healthy donors had no documented immune events, such as infections, while sampled. A word on this clone: Its antigen is currently unknown.

The trim removed 5 bases at V and 1 base at J, leaving 0 bases unmatched. The CDR3 covers 13 residues. CDR1 LGHNT and CDR2 FRNRAP come from the germline V gene. The assay was immunoSEQ multiplex PCR, and TCRdb's table has in-frame clones only and misses some. Here the sample spans roughly 100,000 clones, approximately 90% being singletons. This rearrangement joins TRBV12-5 to TRBJ1-1; 8 bases align to TRBD1. This TCR derives from a person aged 18 to 70 in good health. The sequenced material came from blood. In nucleotides, the CDR3 is TGTGCTAGTGGTGGGACAGGGAACACTGAAGCTTTCTTT. Translation: CASGGTGNTEAFF.